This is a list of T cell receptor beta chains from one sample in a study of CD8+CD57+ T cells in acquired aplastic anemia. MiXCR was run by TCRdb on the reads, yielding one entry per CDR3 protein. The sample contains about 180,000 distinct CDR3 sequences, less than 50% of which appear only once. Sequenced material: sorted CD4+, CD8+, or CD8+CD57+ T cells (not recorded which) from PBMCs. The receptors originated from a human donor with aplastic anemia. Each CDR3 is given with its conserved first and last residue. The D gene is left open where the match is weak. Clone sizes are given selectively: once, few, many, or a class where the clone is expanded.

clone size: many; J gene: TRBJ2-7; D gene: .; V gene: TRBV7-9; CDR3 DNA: TGTGCCAGCAGCGTATACCGGGACACCTCCTACGAGCAGTACTTC; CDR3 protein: CASSVYRDTSYEQYF
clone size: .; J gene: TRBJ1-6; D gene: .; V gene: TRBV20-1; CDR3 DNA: TGCAGTGCTAGAAGGGACGACCAAGATAATTCACCCCTCCACTTT; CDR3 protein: CSARRDDQDNSPLHF
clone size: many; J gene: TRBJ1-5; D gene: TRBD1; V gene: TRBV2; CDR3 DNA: TGTGCCAGCAGGGACAGGGGGCCGGTCAGCAATCAGCCCCAGCATTTT; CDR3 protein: CASRDRGPVSNQPQHF
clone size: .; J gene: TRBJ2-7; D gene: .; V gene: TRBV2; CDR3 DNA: TGTGCCAGCAGTGAAGCGCGTCCAGGAACCTACGAGCAGTACTTC; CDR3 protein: CASSEARPGTYEQYF
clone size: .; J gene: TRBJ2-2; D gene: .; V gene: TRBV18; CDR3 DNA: TGTGCCAGCTCCCCGAGGACAGAAGGGGAGCTGTTTTTT; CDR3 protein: CASSPRTEGELFF
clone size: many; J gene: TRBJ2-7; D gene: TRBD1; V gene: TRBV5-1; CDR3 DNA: TGCGCCAGCAGCAGGCGGACAGGTCCCCTTTCGGAGCAGTACTTC; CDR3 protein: CASSRRTGPLSEQYF
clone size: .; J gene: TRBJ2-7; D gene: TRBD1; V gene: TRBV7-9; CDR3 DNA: TGTGCCAGCAGCCCAGGGGGCGTGTACGAGCAGTACTTC; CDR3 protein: CASSPGGVYEQYF
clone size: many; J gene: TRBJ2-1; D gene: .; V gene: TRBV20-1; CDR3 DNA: TGCAGTGCCCTCCTCAACCTTGAGCAGTTCTTC; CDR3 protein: CSALLNLEQFF
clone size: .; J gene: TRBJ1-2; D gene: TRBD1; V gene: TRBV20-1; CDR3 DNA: TGCAGTGCAGACGCCTCACGACAGGGGAGCTATGGCTACACCTTC; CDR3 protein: CSADASRQGSYGYTF
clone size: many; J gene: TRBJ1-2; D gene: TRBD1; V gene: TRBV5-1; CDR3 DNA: TGCGCCAGCAGCTTGGGGTGGACAGGGGACTATGGCTACACCTTC; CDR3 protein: CASSLGWTGDYGYTF
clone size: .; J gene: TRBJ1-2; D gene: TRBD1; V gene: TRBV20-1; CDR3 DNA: TGCAGTGCTGACGACAGGGGTCGGGGCTATGGCTACACCTTC; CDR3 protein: CSADDRGRGYGYTF
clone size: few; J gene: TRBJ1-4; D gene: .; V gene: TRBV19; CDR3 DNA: TGTGCCAGTAGTAGGTCAGCTAATAATGAAAAACTGTTTTTT; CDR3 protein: CASSRSANNEKLFF
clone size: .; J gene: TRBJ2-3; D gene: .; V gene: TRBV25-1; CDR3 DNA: TGTGCCAGCACCTCACCTTGGGGACGCACAGATACGCAGTATTTT; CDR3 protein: CASTSPWGRTDTQYF
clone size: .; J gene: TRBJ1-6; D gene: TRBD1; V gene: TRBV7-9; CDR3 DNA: TGTGCCAGCAGCTTAGATTCAGGGGGTTCACCCCTCCACTTT; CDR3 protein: CASSLDSGGSPLHF
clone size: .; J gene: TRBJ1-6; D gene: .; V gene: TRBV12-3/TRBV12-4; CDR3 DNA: TGTGCCAGCAGATGGGGGGGTATAGATAATTCACCCCTCCACTTT; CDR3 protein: CASRWGGIDNSPLHF
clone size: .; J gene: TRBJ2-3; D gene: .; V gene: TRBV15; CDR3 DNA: TGTGCCACCAGCAGAGTTACAGATACGCAGTATTTT; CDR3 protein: CATSRVTDTQYF
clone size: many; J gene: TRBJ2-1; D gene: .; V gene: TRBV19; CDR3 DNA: TGTGCCAGTAGTATCATGTACAATGAGCAGTTCTTC; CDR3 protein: CASSIMYNEQFF
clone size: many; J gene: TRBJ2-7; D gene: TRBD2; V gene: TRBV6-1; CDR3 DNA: TGTGCCAGCAGTGGGGGACTAGCGGGGGTACTATACGAGCAGTACTTC; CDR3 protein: CASSGGLAGVLYEQYF
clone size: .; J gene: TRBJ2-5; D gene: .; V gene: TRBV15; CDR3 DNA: TGTGCCACCAGCAGACCTGACGGACCAAGGACCCAGTACTTC; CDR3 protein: CATSRPDGPRTQYF
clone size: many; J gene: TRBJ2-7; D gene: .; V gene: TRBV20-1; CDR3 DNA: TGCAGTGCTAGAGATTGGCAACGAAGTTCCTACGAGCAGTACTTC; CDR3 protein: CSARDWQRSSYEQYF
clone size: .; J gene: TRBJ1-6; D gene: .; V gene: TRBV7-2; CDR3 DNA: TGTGCCAGCTCACGCCAGGTGCTTATTTCACCCCTCCACTTT; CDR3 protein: CASSRQVLISPLHF
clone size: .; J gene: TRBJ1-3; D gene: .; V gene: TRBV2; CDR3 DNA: TGTGCCAGCAGTGTAGATAGCGTAAACACCATATATTTT; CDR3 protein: CASSVDSVNTIYF
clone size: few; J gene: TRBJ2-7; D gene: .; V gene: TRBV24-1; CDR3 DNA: TGTGCCACCAGTGATGCCGTCGGGCACAGCACCTACGAGCAGTACTTC; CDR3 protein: CATSDAVGHSTYEQYF
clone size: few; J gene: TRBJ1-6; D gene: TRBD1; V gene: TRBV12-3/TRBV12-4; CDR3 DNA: TGTGCCAGCAGCCAGGACAGGGCCGCACCCCTCCACTTT; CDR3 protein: CASSQDRAAPLHF
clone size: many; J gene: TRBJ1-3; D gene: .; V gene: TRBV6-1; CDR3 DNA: TGTGCCAGCAGTATGTCGGACACCATATATTTT; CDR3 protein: CASSMSDTIYF
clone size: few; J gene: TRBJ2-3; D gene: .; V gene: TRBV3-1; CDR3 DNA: TGTGCCAGCAGCCAAGGAGGCCGTAGGGCAGATACGCAGTATTTT; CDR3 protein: CASSQGGRRADTQYF
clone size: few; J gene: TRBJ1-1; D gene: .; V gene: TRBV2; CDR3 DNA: TGTGCCAGCCTTGCCGGACACCGGAACACTGAAGCTTTCTTT; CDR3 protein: CASLAGHRNTEAFF
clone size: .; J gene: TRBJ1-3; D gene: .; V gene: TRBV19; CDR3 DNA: TGTGCCAGTAGTATGGGCCCTGGAAACACCATATATTTT; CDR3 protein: CASSMGPGNTIYF
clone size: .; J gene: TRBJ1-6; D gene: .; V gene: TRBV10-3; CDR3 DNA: TGTGCCAGCAACGTTAACAGGGATTCACCCCTCCACTTT; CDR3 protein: CASNVNRDSPLHF
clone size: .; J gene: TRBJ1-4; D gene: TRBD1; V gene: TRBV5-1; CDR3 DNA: TGCGCCAGCAGAAGGACCCTTCAGGGGGGTGAAAAACTGTTTTTT; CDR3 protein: CASRRTLQGGEKLFF
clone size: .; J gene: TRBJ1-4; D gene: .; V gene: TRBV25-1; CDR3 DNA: TGTGCGTATCTGTTCCCAACTAATGAAAAACTGTTTTTT; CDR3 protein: CAYLFPTNEKLFF
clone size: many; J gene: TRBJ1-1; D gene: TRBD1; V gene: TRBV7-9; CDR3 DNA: TGTGCCAGCAGCTTAGACCCGGGACAGGGGAACACTGAAGCTTTCTTT; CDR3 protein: CASSLDPGQGNTEAFF
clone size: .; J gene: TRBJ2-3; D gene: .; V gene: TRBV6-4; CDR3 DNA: TGTGCCAGCAGTGACTCTGATCAAGCCACAGATACGCAGTATTTT; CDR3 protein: CASSDSDQATDTQYF
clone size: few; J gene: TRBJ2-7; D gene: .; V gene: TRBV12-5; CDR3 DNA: TGTGCTAGTGGCGCCCTCAGGGGATGGGTGACCTACGAGCAGTACTTC; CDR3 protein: CASGALRGWVTYEQYF
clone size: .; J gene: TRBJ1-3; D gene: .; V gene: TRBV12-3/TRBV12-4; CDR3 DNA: TGTGCCAGCAGTAAAACCTCTTCGTCGCGCGGAAACACCATATATTTT; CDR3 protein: CASSKTSSSRGNTIYF
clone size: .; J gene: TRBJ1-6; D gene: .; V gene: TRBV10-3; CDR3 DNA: TGTGCCAACGGGTCGGGCGGGGGAAATTCACCCCTCCACTTT; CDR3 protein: CANGSGGGNSPLHF
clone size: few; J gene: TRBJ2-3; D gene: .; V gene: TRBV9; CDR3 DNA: TGTGCCAGCAGCGTAGGGCCAGATACGCAGTATTTT; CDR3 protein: CASSVGPDTQYF
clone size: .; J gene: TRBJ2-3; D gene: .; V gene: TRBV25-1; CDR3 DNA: TGTGCCAGCAGTGATTACGAGGGGGCAGATACGCAGTATTTT; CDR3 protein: CASSDYEGADTQYF
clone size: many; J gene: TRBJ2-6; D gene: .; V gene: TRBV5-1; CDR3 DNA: TGCGCCAGCAGCTTCCGTGGCTCTGGGGCCAACGTCCTGACTTTC; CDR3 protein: CASSFRGSGANVLTF
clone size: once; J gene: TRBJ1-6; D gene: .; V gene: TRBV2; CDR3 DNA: TGTGCCAGCAGTGTGATAGCCCCGGGATCACCCCTCCACTTT; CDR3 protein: CASSVIAPGSPLHF